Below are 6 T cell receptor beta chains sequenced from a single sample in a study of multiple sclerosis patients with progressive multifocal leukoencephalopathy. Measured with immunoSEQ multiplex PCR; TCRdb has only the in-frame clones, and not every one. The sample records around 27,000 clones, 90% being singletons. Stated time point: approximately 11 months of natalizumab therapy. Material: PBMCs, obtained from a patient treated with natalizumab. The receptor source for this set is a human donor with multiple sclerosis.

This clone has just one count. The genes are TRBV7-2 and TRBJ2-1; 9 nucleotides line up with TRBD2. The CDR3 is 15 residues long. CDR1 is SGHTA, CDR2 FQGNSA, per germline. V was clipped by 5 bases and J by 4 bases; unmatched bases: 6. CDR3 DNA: TGTGCCAGCAGCCCGGCTAGCGGGGTATACAATGAGCAGTTCTTC. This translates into CASSPASGVYNEQFF.

CDR3 in DNA: TGTGCCTGGAGTGTCTCTCCGGGTGGCCAAGGGTATAATGGAAACACCATATATTTT. Amino acid sequence: CAWSVSPGGQGYNGNTIYF. The V call is TRBV30, the J call TRBJ1-3; D not certain. V shed 0 bases and J shed 3 bases, with 24 bases lying between them. Germline CDR1 reads GTSNPN; CDR2 reads SVGIG (reference sequence). CDR3 length: 19 residues.

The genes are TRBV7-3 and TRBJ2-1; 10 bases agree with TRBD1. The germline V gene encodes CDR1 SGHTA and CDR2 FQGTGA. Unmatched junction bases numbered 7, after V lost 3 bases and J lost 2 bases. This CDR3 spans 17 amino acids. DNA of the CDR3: TGTGCCAGCAGCTTGCACCCGGGACAGGGGACCTACAATGAGCAGTTCTTC. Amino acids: CASSLHPGQGTYNEQFF. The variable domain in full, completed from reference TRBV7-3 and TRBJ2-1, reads GAGVSQTPSNKVTEKGKYVELRCDPISGHTALYWYRQSLGQGPEFLIYFQGTGAADDSGLPNDRFFAVRPEGSVSTLKIQRTERGDSAVYLCASSLHPGQGTYNEQFFGPGTRLTVL.

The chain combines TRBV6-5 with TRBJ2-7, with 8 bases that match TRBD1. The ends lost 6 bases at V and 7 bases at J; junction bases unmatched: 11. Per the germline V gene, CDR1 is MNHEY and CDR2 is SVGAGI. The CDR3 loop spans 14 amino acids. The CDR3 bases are TGTGCCAGCAGCAAAACCACAACAGGGGGAGAGCAGTACTTC. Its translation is CASSKTTTGGEQYF.

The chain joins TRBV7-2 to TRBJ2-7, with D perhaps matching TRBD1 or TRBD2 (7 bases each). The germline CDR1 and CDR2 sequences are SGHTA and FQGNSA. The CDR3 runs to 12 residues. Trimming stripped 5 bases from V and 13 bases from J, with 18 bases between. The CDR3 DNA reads TGTGCCAGCAGCCCCCCACGGGGGGACAGCTACTTC. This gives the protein CASSPPRGDSYF.

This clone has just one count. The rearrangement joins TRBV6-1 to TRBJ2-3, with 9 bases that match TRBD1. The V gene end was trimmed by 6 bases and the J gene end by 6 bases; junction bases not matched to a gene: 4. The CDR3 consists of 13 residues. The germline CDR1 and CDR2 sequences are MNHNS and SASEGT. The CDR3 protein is CASRGQGGDTQYF. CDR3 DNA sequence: TGTGCCAGCAGGGGACAGGGTGGGGATACGCAGTATTTT.